The TCR beta chain under discussion was sequenced for a study of regulatory T cells in long-lasting Graves disease. Whole-study findings and limits: Few sampled subjects may have lowered accuracy.

This clonotype was counted at least ten times. Its specificity is not known. The CDR3 is made up of 15 amino acids. V gave up 3 bases and J gave up 1 base; unmatched junction bases: 5. Time point of the sample: persistent/refractory GD, antithyroid drugs over 5 years with positive TRAb. TCR sequences were obtained from RNA taken from PBMCs. With iRepertoire HTBI primers and Arm-PCR of CDR3 regions, TCR beta libraries were built. TCRdb reprocessed the multiplex PCR reads with MiXCR, giving one entry per CDR3 protein. The data hold 350,000 to 450,000 distinct CDR3 sequences, with roughly 20% observed a single time.

The sequence was collected from a woman in her forties with Graves disease. The V and J genes are TRBV12-3 or TRBV12-4 and TRBJ2-7; 8 positions agree with TRBD2. The sample in question was peripheral blood mononuclear cells (PBMCs), obtained when the disease was refractory, from a patient treated with antithyroid drugs. The CDR3 DNA reads TGTGCCAGCAGTTTGGGGATAGCGGGGTCCTACGAGCAGTACTTC. Encoded protein: CASSLGIAGSYEQYF.